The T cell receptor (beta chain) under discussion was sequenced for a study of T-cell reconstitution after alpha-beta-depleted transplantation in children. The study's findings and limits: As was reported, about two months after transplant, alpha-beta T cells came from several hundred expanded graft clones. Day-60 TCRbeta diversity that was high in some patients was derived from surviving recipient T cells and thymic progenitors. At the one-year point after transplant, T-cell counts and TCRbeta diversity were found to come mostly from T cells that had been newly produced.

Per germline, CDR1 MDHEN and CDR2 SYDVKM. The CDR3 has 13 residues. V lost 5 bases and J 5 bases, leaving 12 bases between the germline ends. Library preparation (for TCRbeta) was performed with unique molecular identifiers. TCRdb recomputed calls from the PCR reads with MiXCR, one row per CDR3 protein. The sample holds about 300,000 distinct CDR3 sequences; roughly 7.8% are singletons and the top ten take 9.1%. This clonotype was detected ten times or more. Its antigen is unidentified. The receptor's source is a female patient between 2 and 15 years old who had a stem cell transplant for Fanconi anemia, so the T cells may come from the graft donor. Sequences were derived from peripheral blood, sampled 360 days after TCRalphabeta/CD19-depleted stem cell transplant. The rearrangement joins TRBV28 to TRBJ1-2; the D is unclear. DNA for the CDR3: TGTGCCAGCAGTCCCCAGCTGACTTATGGCTACACCTTC. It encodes CASSPQLTYGYTF.